Below, 30 T cell receptor beta chains from the same sample are listed, as sequenced in a study of CD8 T cells in ankylosing spondylitis. TCRdb re-derived calls from the 5' RACE reads in MiXCR, one entry per CDR3 protein. The data contain under 250,000 distinct CDR3 sequences, about 30% of them singletons. The specimen was blood, either unsorted or a sorted T cell fraction (not recorded which). These receptors originate from a male donor with ankylosing spondylitis or in good health (not recorded which).

This clonotype has only a few counts. The chain recombines TRBV11-2 with TRBJ2-5, with D possibly matching TRBD1 (6 bases). The V end was cut by 5 bases, the J end by 5 bases, with 18 bases between. Germline CDR1 reads SGHAT; CDR2 reads FQNNGV. This CDR3 has 15 residues. CDR3 sequence: CASSTTTGLYETQYF. The CDR3 nucleotides are TGTGCCAGCAGCACGACGACAGGATTGTATGAGACCCAGTACTTC.

This clonotype was counted at least ten times. CDR3 amino acids: CSARGRGGTDTQYF. The CDR3 DNA reads TGCAGTGCTAGAGGCAGGGGAGGCACAGATACGCAGTATTTT. The chain couples TRBV20-1 to TRBJ2-3; tentatively, D is TRBD1 (6 bases). The V end lost 1 base, the J end lost 1 base, and 9 bases lay between the germline ends. Germline V gives CDR1 DFQATT, CDR2 SNEGSKA (reference sequence). The CDR3 loop spans 14 amino acids.

This clonotype appeared a few times. J is TRBJ2-1 and V is TRBV10-2; 7 bases fit TRBD2. Losses at the gene ends were 6 bases for V and 4 bases for J; bases not matched to a gene: 3. This CDR3 has 13 residues. Germline V gene sequence: CDR1 WSHSY, CDR2 SAAADI. The CDR3 DNA follows: TGCGCCAGCAGGTGGGAGGGGTACAATGAGCAGTTCTTC. It specifies CASRWEGYNEQFF.

The chain uses TRBV20-1 and TRBJ2-5, with 8 bases identical to TRBD1. This CDR3 comprises 12 residues. Germline lookup yields CDR1 DFQATT and CDR2 SNEGSKA (reference sequence). Germline trimming cut 4 bases from V and 5 bases from J; bases unmatched to any gene: 3. CDR3: CSAIGQGETQYF. The CDR3 DNA reads as TGCAGTGCTATCGGACAGGGTGAGACCCAGTACTTC.

This chain joins TRBV24-1 and TRBJ2-3; maybe TRBD2 (6 bases). V was shortened by 5 bases and J by 2 bases, with 16 bases between the two germline ends. CDR3 length equals 16 residues. Germline CDR1 KGHDR, CDR2 SFDVKD. The CDR3 protein is CATSAVADLHTDTQYF. The DNA for the CDR3 is TGTGCCACCAGTGCCGTAGCGGACCTCCACACAGATACGCAGTATTTT.

The chain carries TRBV25-1 and TRBJ2-5; 7 bases fit TRBD2. Germline CDR1 reads MGHDK; CDR2 reads SYGVNS. The trim removed 7 bases at V and 5 bases at J, leaving 4 bases unmatched. The CDR3 is 12 residues long. This CDR3 reads CASNGGLETQYF. The CDR3 DNA reads TGTGCCAGCAACGGGGGGTTGGAGACCCAGTACTTC.

J is TRBJ2-3 and V is TRBV19; 9 nucleotides align to TRBD1. Unmatched junction bases numbered 14, after V lost 7 bases and J lost 3 bases. CDR1 and CDR2 from the germline V gene are LNHDA and SQIVND (reference sequence). The CDR3 covers 17 residues. CDR3: CASTESAGTGFTDTQYF. The CDR3 bases are TGTGCCAGTACCGAATCAGCCGGGACAGGGTTTACAGATACGCAGTATTTT.

The chain has TRBV20-1 and TRBJ1-2; D is ambiguous. CDR1 and CDR2 from the germline V gene are DFQATT and SNEGSKA (reference sequence). Trimming took 3 bases from V and 2 from J, leaving 7 bases between them. The CDR3 consists of 12 residues. The CDR3 sequence: CSASRQNYGYTF. In DNA, the CDR3 is TGCAGTGCTAGTCGGCAGAACTATGGCTACACCTTC.

This clonotype came up a few times. V gene TRBV12-3 or TRBV12-4 combines with J gene TRBJ2-5; D is uncertain. V gave up 4 bases and J gave up 8 bases, with 14 bases separating them. The CDR3 sequence is 13 residues long. The CDR3 region has the DNA TGTGCCAGCAGTTCCCCCACTTTAGAAACCCAGTACTTC. Protein product: CASSSPTLETQYF.

Turning to this clonotype: A junction end diverges from the germline sequence, so it may reflect a read error. The chain joins TRBV12-3 or TRBV12-4 to TRBJ2-3; the D is unclear. The CDR3 sequence is 14 residues long. The CDR3 sequence: CASSLGSSPDTHYF. For the CDR3, the DNA is TGTGCCAGCAGTTTAGGCAGTAGCCCAGATACGCATTATTTT.

This clonotype was detected only a few times. The chain joins TRBV6-1 to TRBJ1-2; no clear D gene. V lost 7 bases and J lost 1, with 10 bases in between. The germline V gene encodes CDR1 MNHNS and CDR2 SASEGT. The CDR3 totals 13 residues. In nucleotides, the CDR3 is TGTGCCAGCAAGGCAGTCCTTAACTATGGCTACACCTTC. Its translation: CASKAVLNYGYTF.

This sequence joins TRBV15 and TRBJ2-7; 7 bases fit TRBD2. The CDR3 spans 14 residues. Germline loops: CDR1 LNHNV, CDR2 YYDKDF (reference sequence). After removal of 1 base from V and 2 bases from J, the junction contained 2 bases not matched to a gene. The CDR3 is CATSRGAGTYEQYF. CDR3 DNA sequence: TGTGCCACCAGCAGAGGAGCGGGGACCTACGAGCAGTACTTC.

The chain recombines TRBV2 with TRBJ2-3, with D possibly being TRBD2 (6 bases). There are 14 residues in the CDR3. Trimming cost V 8 bases and J 5 bases, with 17 bases left between them. The germline V gene has CDR1 SNHLY and CDR2 FYNNEI. CDR3: CASGGRLVGDTQYF. Written as DNA, the CDR3 is TGTGCCAGCGGTGGGAGGCTAGTCGGAGATACGCAGTATTTT.

This clonotype occurred a few times. The gene calls are TRBV5-1 and TRBJ2-7; possibly TRBD1 or TRBD2 for D (5 bases each). The CDR3 spans 20 residues. Per germline, CDR1 SGHRS and CDR2 YFSETQ. V was shortened by 0 bases and J by 5 bases, with 30 bases between the two germline ends. The CDR3 here is CASSLVGLENRGQQVNEQYF. DNA for the CDR3: TGCGCCAGCAGCTTGGTCGGGCTCGAGAACCGGGGCCAACAAGTCAACGAGCAGTACTTC.

The chain recombines TRBV7-2 with TRBJ2-7; D is unclear. V lost 0 bases and J 2 bases, leaving 11 bases between the germline ends. The germline gives CDR1 SGHTA, CDR2 FQGNSA. The CDR3 is made up of 15 amino acids. The CDR3 nucleotides read TGTGCCAGCAGCTTAGCTTCCGACGGACCCTACGAGCAGTACTTC. It codes for CASSLASDGPYEQYF.

Worth noting for this clonotype: The junction differs from germline at one of its ends, possibly a read error. V is TRBV12-3 or TRBV12-4 and J is TRBJ1-6; no definite D call. CDR3 length: 12 amino acids. CDR3 residues: CASSIDGSALHF. The DNA of the CDR3 is TGTGCCAGCAGTATCGACGGTTCAGCCCTCCACTTT.

This clonotype was observed a single time. The chain uses TRBV11-2 and TRBJ2-1; D possibly corresponds to TRBD2 (6 bases). The CDR3 contains 16 residues. The V gene lost 5 bases and the J gene lost 1 base, with 15 bases spanning the gap. Germline CDR1 and CDR2: SGHAT and FQNNGV. This CDR3 reads CASSHLAGRSYNEQFF. CDR3 sequence (DNA): TGTGCCAGCAGCCATTTGGCGGGGAGATCCTACAATGAGCAGTTCTTC.

A single count supports this clonotype. The rearrangement uses TRBV29-1 and TRBJ2-4, with 9 bases that match TRBD1. The germline V gene encodes CDR1 SQVTM and CDR2 ANQGSEA. The V segment lost 1 base and the J segment 0 bases; nucleotides outside the gene matches: 13. This CDR3 has 19 amino acids. This CDR3 reads CSVEGFGTGSALAKNIQYF. The CDR3 DNA reads as TGCAGCGTTGAAGGCTTCGGGACAGGGTCGGCCCTAGCCAAAAACATTCAGTACTTC.

This chain links TRBV5-5 with TRBJ2-7; TRBD2 is a possible D gene (5 bases). Germline values: CDR1 SGHKS, CDR2 YYEKEE (reference sequence). Between the trimmed V and J ends, which lost 1 base and 7 bases, there was a span of 18 bases. The CDR3 covers 15 residues. CDR3 coding DNA: TGTGCCAGCAGCTTGTTGGATGGAGAGGGCTATGAGCAGTACTTC. This translates into CASSLLDGEGYEQYF. Using reference TRBV5-5 and TRBJ2-7 for the parts outside the CDR3, the full variable domain is DAGVTQSPTHLIKTRGQQVTLRCSPISGHKSVSWYQQVLGQGPQFIFQYYEKEERGRGNFPDRFSARQFPNYSSELNVNALLLGDSALYLCASSLLDGEGYEQYFGPGTRLTVT.

This clonotype was detected ten times or more. This chain connects TRBV29-1 to TRBJ2-3; TRBD1 aligns across 8 bases. This CDR3 is 12 amino acids long. Germline V gene lookup returns CDR1 SQVTM and CDR2 ANQGSEA. CDR3 nucleotide sequence: TGCAGTCAGGACAGGGAAGGAGATACGCAGTATTTT. It yields the protein CSQDREGDTQYF.

The rearrangement uses TRBV5-1 and TRBJ2-7; 8 positions agree with TRBD1. The CDR3 is 13 amino acids. Germline lookup yields CDR1 SGHRS and CDR2 YFSETQ. J gave up 3 bases and V 5 bases, and 4 bases lay outside the gene matches. CDR3 amino acids: CASRAGGGYEQYF. In DNA, the CDR3 is TGCGCCAGCAGGGCAGGGGGCGGCTACGAGCAGTACTTC.

The chain links TRBV12-3 or TRBV12-4 to TRBJ2-5; D remains ambiguous. Trimming pared 2 bases from V and 2 bases from J, leaving 6 bases between. The CDR3 consists of 13 residues. The CDR3 DNA reads TGTGCCAGCAGTTTAAGGAGACAAGAGACCCAGTACTTC. Translating it yields CASSLRRQETQYF.

This clonotype was counted a few times. The chain recombines TRBV7-2 with TRBJ2-5, with D hard to call. V was trimmed by 1 base and J by 5 bases, leaving 11 bases between them. This CDR3 is 14 amino acids long. The germline CDR1 and CDR2 sequences are SGHTA and FQGNSA. CDR3: CASSLGPVQETQYF. For the CDR3, the DNA is TGTGCCAGCAGCTTAGGACCAGTCCAGGAGACCCAGTACTTC.

V usage is TRBV20-1 and J usage is TRBJ2-1; TRBD1 agrees at 10 bases. V lost 4 bases and J lost 4; bases outside the gene matches: 10. Germline V gives CDR1 DFQATT, CDR2 SNEGSKA (reference sequence). This CDR3 region has 16 residues. CDR3 sequence (DNA): TGCAGTGCTACAACCGACAGGGGGCTAGTTTACAATGAGCAGTTCTTC. This sequence encodes CSATTDRGLVYNEQFF.

Here the CDR3 DNA reads TGCAGTGCTAGTACAGGGTCACGGGGCTACACCTTC. Translating gives CSASTGSRGYTF. This chain uses TRBV20-1 with TRBJ1-2; D is perhaps TRBD1 (6 bases). V was cut by 3 bases and J by 8 bases, with 13 bases left in between. In germline, CDR1 is DFQATT, CDR2 SNEGSKA (reference sequence). The CDR3 spans 12 residues.

This clonotype was seen only a few times. The V and J genes are TRBV6-1 and TRBJ1-5; D uncertain. Looked up from germline, CDR1 is MNHNS and CDR2 is SASEGT. This CDR3 is built from 13 residues. V lost 5 bases to trimming and J lost 5 bases, with 10 bases between them. The CDR3 DNA sequence: TGTGCCAGCAGTCGCAGAGAAGATCAGCCCCAGCATTTT. Translating gives CASSRREDQPQHF.

The CDR3: CASSDFKAGGPYEQYF. The CDR3 nucleotides read TGCGCCAGCAGCGACTTTAAAGCGGGGGGGCCGTATGAGCAGTACTTC. The rearrangement links TRBV4-1 to TRBJ2-7, with 10 bases aligning to TRBD2. This CDR3 is built from 16 residues. CDR1 and CDR2 (germline): MGHRA, YSYEKL. Trimming cost V 5 bases and J 7 bases; bases outside gene matches: 14.

The V call is TRBV28, the J call TRBJ2-7; the D gene is possibly TRBD1 (6 bases). V lost 6 bases to trimming and J lost 5 bases, with 17 bases between them. The CDR3 consists of 14 residues. CDR1 MDHEN and CDR2 SYDVKM come from the germline V gene. CDR3 DNA sequence: TGTGCCAGCAGAAGGAGGTTTTGGGGGCACGAGCAGTACTTC. This gives the protein CASRRRFWGHEQYF.

The gene calls are TRBV5-1 and TRBJ2-7, with 11 bases matching TRBD2. CDR1 is SGHRS and CDR2 is YFSETQ in the germline V gene. Losses at the gene ends were 0 bases for V and 6 bases for J; bases not matched to a gene: 5. This CDR3 contains 15 residues. The CDR3 spells CASSLDSGGAVEQYF. The CDR3 nucleotides read TGCGCCAGCAGCTTGGATAGCGGGGGGGCTGTCGAGCAGTACTTC.

This clonotype was seen at least ten times. The chain has TRBV6-1 and TRBJ1-2, with 9 bases fitting TRBD1. Per the germline V gene, CDR1 is MNHNS and CDR2 is SASEGT. Trimming took 6 bases from V and 3 from J; bases not matched to a gene: 8. CDR3 length: 15 amino acids. CDR3: CASSNRGLADYGYTF. The CDR3 coding sequence is TGTGCCAGCAGCAACAGGGGGCTAGCGGACTATGGCTACACCTTC.